The clone carrying this T cell receptor (beta chain) was picked up many times. As for time point: persistent/refractory GD, antithyroid drugs over 5 years with positive TRAb. Researchers made the TCR library from RNA that was extracted from PBMCs. Assembly of TCR beta libraries relied on iRepertoire HTBI primers together with Arm-PCR of CDR3 regions. TCRdb reprocessed the multiplex PCR reads with MiXCR, giving one entry per CDR3 protein. Of hundreds of thousands of distinct CDR3 sequences listed, about 19% are singletons. The germline gives CDR1 LNHDA, CDR2 SQIVND (reference sequence). V lost 4 bases to trimming and J lost 5 bases, with 12 bases between them. This CDR3 is 13 amino acids long. This sample was taken from a study of regulatory T cells in long-lasting Graves disease.

The chain employs TRBV19 and TRBJ2-7; perhaps TRBD1 as D (6 bases). The material sequenced was peripheral blood mononuclear cells (PBMCs), taken when the disease was refractory, from a patient treated with antithyroid drugs. This TCR was recovered from a female donor with Graves disease. CDR3 sequence: CASSRDRNNEQYF. CDR3 DNA: TGTGCCAGTAGTAGAGACAGGAATAACGAGCAGTACTTC.